This TCR beta chain stems from a study of T cell responses to AZD1222 COVID-19 vaccine. Notes on the study in general: Spike-specific TCR breadth and depth rose after two AZD1222 doses.

About this clone itself: Its target is not known.

Assay used: immunoSEQ multiplex PCR; TCRdb lists only in-frame clones, some missing. The sample carries under 110,000 clones, about 82% recorded once. Deletions cut 1 base from V and 0 bases from J, with 17 bases between. The CDR3 totals 18 residues. Germline loops: CDR1 SGHTA, CDR2 FQGNSA. Source: peripheral blood, taken on day 0 of AZD1222 vaccination. This chain uses TRBV7-2 with TRBJ2-3; possible D gene TRBD2, 7 bases. The origin of this receptor is an adult in good health. The CDR3: CASSLVEGGGTSTDTQYF. Written as DNA, the CDR3 is TGTGCCAGCAGCTTAGTAGAGGGCGGGGGCACTAGCACAGATACGCAGTATTTT. The complete variable domain, with remaining parts taken from reference TRBV7-2 and TRBJ2-3, reads GAGVSQSPSNKVTEKGKDVELRCDPISGHTALYWYRQSLGQGLEFLIYFQGNSAPDKSGLPSDRFSAERTGGSVSTLTIQRTQQEDSAVYLCASSLVEGGGTSTDTQYFGPGTRLTVL.